Sequencing of this TCR beta chain was carried out in a study of blood T cell repertoires in COVID-19. Overall study: Italy, Spain and the United States were the sources of the convalescent and acute COVID-19 samples.

The V end was cut by 4 bases, the J end by 4 bases, with 12 bases between. Germline-derived CDR1 and CDR2 are KGHDR and SFDVKD. This CDR3 has 14 residues. This clone was seen once. The protocol was immunoSEQ multiplex PCR, while the TCRdb copy is restricted to in-frame clones and leaves out a portion. Of over 100,000 clones listed, approximately 83% are singletons. V usage is TRBV24-1 and J usage is TRBJ2-5; D gene unclear. The clonotype comes from a woman in her 70s with acute or convalescent COVID-19. The sequencing sample was made of peripheral blood. The CDR3 nucleotides are TGTGCCACCAGTGACCCCTTGAGAGGAGAGACCCAGTACTTC. Encoded protein: CATSDPLRGETQYF.